Described below is a single T cell receptor beta chain sequence and its context. The antigen remains unidentified. Here immunoSEQ multiplex PCR was the method, and the copy in TCRdb shows in-frame clones only, minus some. The sample holds fewer than 55,000 clones, approximately 94% seen once. Germline values: CDR1 SGHVS, CDR2 FQNEAQ. With 2 bases removed from V and 4 bases from J, the gap between germline ends came to 9 bases. CDR3 size: 14 residues. The sample is drawn from a study of T cells after posttransplantation cyclophosphamide. Study-level results: Later blood repertoires were often dominated by clones from the donor CD8+ memory compartment.

Peripheral blood was collected from the related graft donor on the marrow donation day. This clonotype originated in a woman between 25 and 40 years old in good health and a related stem cell transplant donor. What was sequenced was PBMCs. The J gene is TRBJ1-3, the V gene TRBV7-8; no clear D gene. CDR3 residues: CASSLRDIGNTIYF. CDR3 coding DNA: TGTGCCAGCAGCTTACGCGACATAGGAAACACCATATATTTT.